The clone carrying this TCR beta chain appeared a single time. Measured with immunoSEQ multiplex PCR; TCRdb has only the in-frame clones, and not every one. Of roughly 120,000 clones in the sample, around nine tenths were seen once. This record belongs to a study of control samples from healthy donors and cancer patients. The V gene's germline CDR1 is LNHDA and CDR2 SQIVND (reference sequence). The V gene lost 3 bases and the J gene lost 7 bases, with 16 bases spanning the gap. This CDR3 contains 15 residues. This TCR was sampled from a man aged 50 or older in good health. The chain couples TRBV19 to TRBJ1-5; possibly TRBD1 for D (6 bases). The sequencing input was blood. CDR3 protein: CASSIWGAGDQPQHF. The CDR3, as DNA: TGTGCCAGTAGTATCTGGGGGGCAGGGGACCAGCCCCAGCATTTT.